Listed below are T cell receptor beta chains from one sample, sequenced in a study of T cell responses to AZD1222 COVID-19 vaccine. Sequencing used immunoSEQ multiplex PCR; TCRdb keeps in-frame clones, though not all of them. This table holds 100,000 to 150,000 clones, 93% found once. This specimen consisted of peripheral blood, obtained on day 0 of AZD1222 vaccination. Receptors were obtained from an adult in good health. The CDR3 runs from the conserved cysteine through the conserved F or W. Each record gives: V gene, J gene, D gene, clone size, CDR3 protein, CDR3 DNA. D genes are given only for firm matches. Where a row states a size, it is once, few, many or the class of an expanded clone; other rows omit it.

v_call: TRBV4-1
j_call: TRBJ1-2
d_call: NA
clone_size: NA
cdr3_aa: CASSQVAADYGYTF
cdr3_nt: TGCGCCAGCAGCCAAGTGGCCGCGGACTATGGCTACACCTTC

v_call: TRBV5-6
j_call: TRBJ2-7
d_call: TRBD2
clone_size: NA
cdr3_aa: CASSLAATSGSTISYEQYF
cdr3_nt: TGTGCCAGCAGCTTGGCGGCTACTAGCGGCTCCACCATTTCCTACGAGCAGTACTTC

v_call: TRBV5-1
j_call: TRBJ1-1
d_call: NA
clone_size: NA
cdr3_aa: CASSLSGRNTEAFF
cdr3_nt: TGCGCCAGCAGCTTGTCTGGGAGGAACACTGAAGCTTTCTTT

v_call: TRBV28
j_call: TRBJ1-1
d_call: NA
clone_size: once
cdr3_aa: CASREGLTEAFF
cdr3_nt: TGTGCCAGCAGGGAGGGGCTCACTGAAGCTTTCTTT

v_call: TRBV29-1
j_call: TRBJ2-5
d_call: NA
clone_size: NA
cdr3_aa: CSVEGRLKTQYF
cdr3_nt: TGCAGCGTTGAAGGACGGCTAAAGACCCAGTACTTC

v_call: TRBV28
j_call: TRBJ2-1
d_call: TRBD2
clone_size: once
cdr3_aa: CASRLTSDNEQFF
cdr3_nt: TGTGCCAGCAGATTGACTAGCGACAATGAGCAGTTCTTC

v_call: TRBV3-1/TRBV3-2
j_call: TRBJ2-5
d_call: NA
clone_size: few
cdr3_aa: CASSFFPRDSWETQYF
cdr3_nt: TGTGCCAGCAGCTTCTTCCCACGAGACAGTTGGGAGACCCAGTACTTC

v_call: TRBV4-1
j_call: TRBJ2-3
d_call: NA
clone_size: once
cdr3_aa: CASSQGSTDTQYF
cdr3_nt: TGCGCCAGCAGCCAAGGTTCCACAGATACGCAGTATTTT

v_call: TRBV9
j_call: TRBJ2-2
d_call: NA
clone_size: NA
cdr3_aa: CASSVAYTGELFF
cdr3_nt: TGTGCCAGCAGCGTAGCGTACACCGGGGAGCTGTTTTTT

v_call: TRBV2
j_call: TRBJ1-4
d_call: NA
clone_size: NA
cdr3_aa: CASSGPGQNEKLFF
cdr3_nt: TGTGCCAGCAGCGGTCCCGGTCAAAATGAAAAACTGTTTTTT

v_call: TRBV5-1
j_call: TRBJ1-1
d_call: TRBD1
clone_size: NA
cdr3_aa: CASSLGRGQGVTEAFF
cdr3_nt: TGCGCCAGCAGCTTGGGCCGGGGCCAGGGGGTAACTGAAGCTTTCTTT

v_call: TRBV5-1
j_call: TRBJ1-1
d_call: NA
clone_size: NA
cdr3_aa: CASSLTGWGMNTEAFF
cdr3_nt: TGCGCCAGCAGCTTGACGGGTTGGGGAATGAACACTGAAGCTTTCTTT

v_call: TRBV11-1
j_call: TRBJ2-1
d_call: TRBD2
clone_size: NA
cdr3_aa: CASRTSGLGRQFF
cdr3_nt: TGTGCCAGCAGAACTAGCGGGCTAGGGAGGCAGTTCTTC

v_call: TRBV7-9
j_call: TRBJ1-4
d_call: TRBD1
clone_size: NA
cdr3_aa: CASRRQGTNEKLFF
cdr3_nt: TGTGCCAGCAGGCGACAGGGGACTAATGAAAAACTGTTTTTT

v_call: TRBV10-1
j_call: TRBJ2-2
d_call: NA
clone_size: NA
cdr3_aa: CASSQTRPGKLFF
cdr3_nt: TGCGCCAGCAGCCAAACTAGGCCCGGAAAGCTGTTTTTT

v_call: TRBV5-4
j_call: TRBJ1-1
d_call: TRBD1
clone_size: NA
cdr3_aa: CASSWPEGQGAFEATEAFF
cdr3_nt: TGTGCCAGCAGCTGGCCAGAAGGACAGGGGGCATTTGAGGCCACTGAAGCTTTCTTT

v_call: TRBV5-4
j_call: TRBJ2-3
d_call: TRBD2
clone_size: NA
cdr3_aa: CASSLSGGTDTQYF
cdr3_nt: TGTGCCAGCAGCCTTAGCGGGGGCACAGATACGCAGTATTTT

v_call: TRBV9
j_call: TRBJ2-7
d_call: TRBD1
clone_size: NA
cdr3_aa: CASSVGTGVNYEQYF
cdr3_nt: TGTGCCAGCAGCGTAGGGACAGGGGTGAACTACGAGCAGTACTTC

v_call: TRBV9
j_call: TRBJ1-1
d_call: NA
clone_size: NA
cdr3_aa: CASSVVEDTEAFF
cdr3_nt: TGTGCCAGCAGCGTAGTTGAGGACACTGAAGCTTTCTTT

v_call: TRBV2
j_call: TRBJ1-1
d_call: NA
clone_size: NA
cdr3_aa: CASRAGRRNTEAFF
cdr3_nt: TGTGCCAGCAGGGCGGGACGGCGGAACACTGAAGCTTTCTTT

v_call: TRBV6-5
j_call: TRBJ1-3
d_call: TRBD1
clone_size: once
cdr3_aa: CATDRASGNTIYF
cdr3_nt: TGTGCCACCGACAGGGCCTCTGGAAACACCATATATTTT

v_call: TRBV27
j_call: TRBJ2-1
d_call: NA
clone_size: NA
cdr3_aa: CASSLRRTVRGNEQFF
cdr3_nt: TGTGCCAGCAGCTTGCGTCGGACAGTGCGTGGCAATGAGCAGTTCTTC

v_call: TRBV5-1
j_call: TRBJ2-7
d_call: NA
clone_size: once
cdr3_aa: CASSLVGSADSSYEQYF
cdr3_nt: TGCGCCAGCAGCTTGGTAGGTAGCGCGGATAGCTCCTACGAGCAGTACTTC

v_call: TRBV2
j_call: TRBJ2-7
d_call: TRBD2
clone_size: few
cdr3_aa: CASTDSGKRYEQYF
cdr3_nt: TGTGCCAGCACCGACAGCGGGAAGCGTTACGAGCAGTACTTC

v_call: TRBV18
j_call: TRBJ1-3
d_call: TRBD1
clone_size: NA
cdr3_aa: CASSPDRANSGNTIYF
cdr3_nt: TGTGCCAGCTCACCGGACAGGGCCAACTCTGGAAACACCATATATTTT

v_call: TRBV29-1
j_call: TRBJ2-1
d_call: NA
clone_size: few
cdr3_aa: CSVTDRDYNEQFF
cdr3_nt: TGCAGCGTGACCGACAGAGACTACAATGAGCAGTTCTTC

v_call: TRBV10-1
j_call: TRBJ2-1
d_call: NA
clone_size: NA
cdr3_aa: CASSEGGSSYNEQFF
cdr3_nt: TGCGCCAGCAGTGAGGGGGGATCTTCCTACAATGAGCAGTTCTTC

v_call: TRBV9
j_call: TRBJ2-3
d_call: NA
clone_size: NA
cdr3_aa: CASSVRGGEGHTQYF
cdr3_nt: TGTGCCAGCAGCGTCCGAGGGGGAGAGGGACATACGCAGTATTTT

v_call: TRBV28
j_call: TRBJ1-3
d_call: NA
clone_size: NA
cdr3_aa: CASSIRQTPGNTIYF
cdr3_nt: TGTGCCAGCAGTATCCGACAGACTCCTGGAAACACCATATATTTT

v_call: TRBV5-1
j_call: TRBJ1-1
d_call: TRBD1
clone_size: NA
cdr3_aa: CASSLTQGATEAFF
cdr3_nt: TGCGCCAGCAGCTTGACCCAGGGGGCCACTGAAGCTTTCTTT

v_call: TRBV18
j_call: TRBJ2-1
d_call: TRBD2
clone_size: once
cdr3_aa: CASSPPSGGKHEQFF
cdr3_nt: TGTGCCAGCTCACCGCCTAGCGGGGGTAAGCATGAGCAGTTCTTC

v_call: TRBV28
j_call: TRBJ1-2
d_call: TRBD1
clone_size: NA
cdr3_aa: CASTPVEGARRDYGYTF
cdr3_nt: TGTGCCAGCACCCCCGTGGAGGGGGCGAGGCGGGACTATGGCTACACCTTC

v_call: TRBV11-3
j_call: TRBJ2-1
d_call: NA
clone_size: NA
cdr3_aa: CASSLSSRNEQFF
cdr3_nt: TGTGCCAGCAGCTTATCATCCCGCAATGAGCAGTTCTTC

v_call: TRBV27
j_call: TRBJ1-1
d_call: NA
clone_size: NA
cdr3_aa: CASRTGVLTEAFF
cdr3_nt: TGTGCCTCCCGTACGGGTGTACTCACTGAAGCTTTCTTT

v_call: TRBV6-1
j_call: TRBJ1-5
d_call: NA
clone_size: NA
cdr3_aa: CASSEEGWGGQPQHF
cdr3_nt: TGTGCCAGCAGTGAAGAGGGATGGGGAGGTCAGCCCCAGCATTTT

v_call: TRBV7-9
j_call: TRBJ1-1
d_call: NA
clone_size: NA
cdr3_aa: CASSSPGSSGTEAFF
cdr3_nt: TGTGCCAGCAGCTCCCCCGGATCGTCAGGGACTGAAGCTTTCTTT

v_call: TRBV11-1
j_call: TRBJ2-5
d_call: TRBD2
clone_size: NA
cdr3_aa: CASSSRGEYGETQYF
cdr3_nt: TGTGCCAGCAGCTCCCGGGGGGAATACGGAGAGACCCAGTACTTC

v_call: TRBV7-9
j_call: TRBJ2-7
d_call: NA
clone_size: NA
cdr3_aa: CASQDDRSSYEQYF
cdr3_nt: TGTGCCAGCCAGGACGACAGGAGCTCCTACGAGCAGTACTTC

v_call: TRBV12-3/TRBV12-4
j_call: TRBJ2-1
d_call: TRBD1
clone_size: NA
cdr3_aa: CASSPGTAQFF
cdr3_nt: TGTGCCAGCAGCCCCGGGACAGCGCAGTTCTTC

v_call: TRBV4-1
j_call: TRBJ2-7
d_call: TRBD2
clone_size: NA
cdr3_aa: CASSQGSLAGGISYEQYF
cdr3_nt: TGCGCCAGCAGCCAAGGCTCACTAGCGGGAGGGATCTCCTACGAGCAGTACTTC

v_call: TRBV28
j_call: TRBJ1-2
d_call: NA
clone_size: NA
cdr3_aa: CASSLWSITSWTF
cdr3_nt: TGTGCCAGCAGTTTATGGTCGATCACATCGTGGACCTTC

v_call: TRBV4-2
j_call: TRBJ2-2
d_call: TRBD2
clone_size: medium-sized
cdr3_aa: CASSQGESSGRLDTGELFF
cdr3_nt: TGTGCCAGCAGCCAAGGGGAGAGTAGCGGGAGGTTGGACACCGGGGAGCTGTTTTTT

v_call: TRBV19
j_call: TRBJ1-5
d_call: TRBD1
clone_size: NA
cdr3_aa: CASSMEGQPNQPQHF
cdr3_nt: TGTGCCAGTAGTATGGAGGGACAGCCTAATCAGCCCCAGCATTTT

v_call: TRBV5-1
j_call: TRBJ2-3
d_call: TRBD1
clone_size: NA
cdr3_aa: CASSSTVRQGKKNADTQYF
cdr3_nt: TGCGCCAGCAGCTCAACCGTTAGACAGGGTAAGAAGAATGCAGATACGCAGTATTTT

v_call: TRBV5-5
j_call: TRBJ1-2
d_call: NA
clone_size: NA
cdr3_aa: CASRAGEAGYTF
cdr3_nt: TGTGCCAGCAGGGCGGGGGAGGCTGGCTACACCTTC